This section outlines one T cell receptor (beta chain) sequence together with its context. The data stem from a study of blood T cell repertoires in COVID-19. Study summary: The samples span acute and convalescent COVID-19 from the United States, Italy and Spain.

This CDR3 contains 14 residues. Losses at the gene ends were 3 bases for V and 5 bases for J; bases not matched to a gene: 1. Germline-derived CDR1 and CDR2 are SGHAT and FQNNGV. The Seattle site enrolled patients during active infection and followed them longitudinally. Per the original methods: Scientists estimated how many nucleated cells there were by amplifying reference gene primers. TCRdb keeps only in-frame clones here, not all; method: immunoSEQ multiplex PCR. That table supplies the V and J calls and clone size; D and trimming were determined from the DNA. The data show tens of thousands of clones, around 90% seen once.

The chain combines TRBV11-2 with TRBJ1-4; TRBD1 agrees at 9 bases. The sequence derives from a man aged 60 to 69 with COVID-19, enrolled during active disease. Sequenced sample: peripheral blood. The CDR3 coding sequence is TGTGCCAGCAGCTTGGGACAGGGCAATGAAAAACTGTTTTTT. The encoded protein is CASSLGQGNEKLFF.